This TCR beta chain emerged from a study of T cells expressing NK-cell markers. Libraries used 5'RACE template switching adding universal primer site and UMIs. One entry per CDR3 protein, without DNA, is what TCRdb gives after re-calling the 5' RACE reads. The data show 550,000 or so distinct CDR3 sequences, and the top ten clones hold 3% to 4.5%. The V gene's germline CDR1 is LGHDT and CDR2 YNNKEL (reference sequence). This CDR3 region has 18 residues. The source material was blood T cells: a sorted CD56 or NKG2C T cell subset, CD4+ or CD8+ T cells, or bulk PBMC T cells (not recorded which). The rearrangement joins TRBV3-1 to TRBJ2-7; TCRdb outputs TRBD1, but without DNA this stays unchecked. The sequence came from a man aged 18 to 35 in good health. The chain's CDR3 is CASSQDRRTPDLGGEQYF.